This is a list of T cell receptor beta chains from one sample in a study of blood T cell repertoires in COVID-19. Clones were sequenced by immunoSEQ multiplex PCR, and TCRdb holds only the in-frame ones, with some missing. The sample shows over 400,000 clones, 85% to 90% of them seen only once. The sample taken for sequencing was peripheral blood. All receptors come from a woman in her forties or fifties with COVID-19, enrolled during active disease. Both conserved end residues are part of each CDR3. D genes are given only for firm matches. A clone size is listed for some rows: how often the clone was seen (once, few, many), or a class if it is expanded.

clone_size j_call d_call v_call cdr3_nt cdr3_aa
once TRBJ2-1 . TRBV27 TGTGCCAGCAGTTCTACGGGATCCCTGAGTAGAGAGCAGTTCTTC CASSSTGSLSREQFF
. TRBJ2-3 TRBD1 TRBV10-3 TGTGCCATCAGCAGGGGGGATACGCAGTATTTT CAISRGDTQYF
. TRBJ2-4 . TRBV6-1 TGTGCCAGCAGTGGCAACAGGGTAGCGGCCAAAAACATTCAGTACTTC CASSGNRVAAKNIQYF
. TRBJ2-3 TRBD2 TRBV18 TGTGCCAGCTCAACGACTAGCGGGGTCACAGATACGCAGTATTTT CASSTTSGVTDTQYF
. TRBJ1-1 . TRBV5-1 TGCGCCAGCAGCTTGGACAGGAACACTGAAGCTTTCTTT CASSLDRNTEAFF
once TRBJ1-1 TRBD1 TRBV13 TGTGCCAGCACCACGTGGACAGGGGTCGCTGAAGCTTTCTTT CASTTWTGVAEAFF
. TRBJ1-1 TRBD1 TRBV28 TGTGCCAGCAGTTCCGACAGGGTCTACACTGAAGCTTTCTTT CASSSDRVYTEAFF
. TRBJ1-2 . TRBV5-1 TGCGCCAGCAGTCTCCAGGGCACTAACTATGGCTACACCTTC CASSLQGTNYGYTF
. TRBJ1-4 TRBD1 TRBV7-9 TGTGCCAGCAGCTTACCGACAGGGGGCAATGAAAAACTGTTTTTT CASSLPTGGNEKLFF
. TRBJ1-4 . TRBV15 TGTGCCACCAGCGACTTACAGGGAACTTCTGAAAAACTGTTTTTT CATSDLQGTSEKLFF